A single sample is the source of the 12 T cell receptor beta chains below, sequenced in a study of OX40 agonist ivuxolimab in advanced cancers. TCRdb keeps only in-frame clones here, not all; method: immunoSEQ multiplex PCR. There are approximately 70,000 clones in the sample; approximately 89% occur only once, and 0.45% to 0.65% lies in the top ten. This specimen consisted of CD4+ or CD8+ T cells sorted from blood, obtained in a trial of the OX40 agonist ivuxolimab. The source of these receptors is an adult with an advanced solid tumor such as melanoma, head and neck, liver or kidney cancer.

V usage is TRBV10-1 and J usage is TRBJ2-1, with TRBD2 matching over 7 bases. Germline assignment: CDR1 WNHNN and CDR2 SYGVQD (reference sequence). The CDR3 is 14 amino acids. Trimming took 6 bases from V and 9 from J; bases not matched to a gene: 11. The CDR3 nucleotides are TGCGCCAGCAGAAGGCTAGCGGACGGTGGTGAGCAGTTCTTC. Its protein product is CASRRLADGGEQFF.

The chain combines TRBV18 with TRBJ1-2, with 12 bases fitting TRBD1. V gave up 6 bases and J gave up 8 bases; unmatched junction bases: 10. The CDR3 has 15 amino acids. Germline V lookup: CDR1 KGHSH, CDR2 LQKENI. In nucleotides, the CDR3 is TGTGCCAGCTCGCCCGGGACAGGGGGCGAGGGAGGCTACACCTTC. This translates into CASSPGTGGEGGYTF.

This chain connects TRBV30 to TRBJ2-5, with D hard to call. The CDR3 runs to 12 residues. Germline CDR1 is GTSNPN and CDR2 is SVGIG (reference sequence). The ends were cut back, 0 bases at V and 4 bases at J, with 6 bases in the middle. The DNA for the CDR3 is TGTGCCTGGAGTGTGAACCGAGAGACCCAGTACTTC. It yields the protein CAWSVNRETQYF.

The V gene is TRBV29-1, the J gene TRBJ2-7, with 10 nucleotides matching TRBD2. The CDR3 runs 15 residues. Germline trimming cut 3 bases from V and 3 bases from J; bases unmatched to any gene: 8. Germline lookup yields CDR1 SQVTM and CDR2 ANQGSEA. CDR3 loop: CSVELAGGPYYEQYF. Written as DNA, the CDR3 is TGCAGCGTTGAGTTAGCGGGGGGTCCTTACTACGAGCAGTACTTC.

CDR3 DNA: TGTGCCAGGGGGGGGGCCCTTTCGGAGACCCAGTACTTC. This translates into CARGGALSETQYF. The rearrangement links TRBV7-9 to TRBJ2-5, with D perhaps matching TRBD2 (7 bases). Trimming took off 9 bases at V and 5 bases at J, with 16 bases between the two ends. CDR1 is SEHNR and CDR2 is FQNEAQ in the germline V gene (reference sequence). This CDR3 contains 13 residues.

The chain combines TRBV11-2 with TRBJ2-7; tentative D call: TRBD1 (5 bases). The CDR3 is 15 amino acids. CDR1 and CDR2 from the germline V gene are SGHAT and FQNNGV. V dropped 2 bases and J dropped 0 bases, with 11 bases sitting between them. This CDR3 reads CASSLIMDTSYEQYF. As DNA, the CDR3 is TGTGCCAGCAGCTTAATTATGGACACCTCCTACGAGCAGTACTTC. Full variable domain (missing parts from reference TRBV11-2 and TRBJ2-7): EAGVAQSPRYKIIEKRQSVAFWCNPISGHATLYWYQQILGQGPKLLIQFQNNGVVDDSQLPKDRFSAERLKGVDSTLKIQPAKLEDSAVYLCASSLIMDTSYEQYFGPGTRLTVT.

This clone is a singleton in its sample. This chain connects TRBV18 to TRBJ1-1, with D perhaps matching TRBD1 (5 bases). The CDR3 loop spans 13 amino acids. V gave up 1 base and J gave up 7 bases, with 10 bases separating them. CDR1 KGHSH and CDR2 LQKENI come from the germline V gene. The CDR3 protein is CASSPQGWGEAFF. In DNA, the CDR3 is TGTGCCAGCTCACCACAGGGGTGGGGTGAAGCTTTCTTT.

This chain uses TRBV19 with TRBJ1-1, with D tentatively TRBD1 (5 bases). This CDR3 contains 13 residues. Trimming left V 3 bases short and J 8 bases short, with 13 bases between. The germline CDR1 and CDR2 sequences are LNHDA and SQIVND (reference sequence). The DNA of the CDR3 is TGTGCCAGTAGTATTTTAAGAGGGGACGAAGCTTTCTTT. It is translated as CASSILRGDEAFF.

J is TRBJ1-2 and V is TRBV29-1; weak D call: TRBD1 (5 bases). The CDR3 is 12 residues long. The V gene lost 2 bases and the J gene lost 4 bases, with 8 bases spanning the gap. The germline V gene encodes CDR1 SQVTM and CDR2 ANQGSEA. This chain's CDR3 is CSVETTGYGYTF. The CDR3 nucleotides are TGCAGCGTTGAAACCACAGGCTATGGCTACACCTTC.

The rearrangement links TRBV5-1 to TRBJ2-7, with 9 bases fitting TRBD1. V gave up 4 bases and J gave up 5 bases; unmatched junction bases: 7. The length of the CDR3 is 14 residues. Germline V gives CDR1 SGHRS, CDR2 YFSETQ. CDR3 bases: TGCGCCAGCAGCAGCGGACAGGGGATCCACGAGCAGTACTTC. Translation gives CASSSGQGIHEQYF.

This chain connects TRBV5-1 to TRBJ2-6; maybe TRBD1 (5 bases). V was pared by 4 bases and J by 0 bases, with 11 bases between. Germline assignment: CDR1 SGHRS and CDR2 YFSETQ. This CDR3 comprises 16 residues. The CDR3 DNA reads TGCGCCAGCAGCAAGGGGTTCGGCTCTGGGGCCAACGTCCTGACTTTC. This translates into CASSKGFGSGANVLTF.

The chain joins TRBV4-2 to TRBJ1-5; tentatively, D is TRBD1 (6 bases). Germline assignment: CDR1 LGHNA and CDR2 YNFKEQ. The CDR3 runs to 15 residues. The V end lost 3 bases, the J end lost 11 bases, and 20 bases lay between the germline ends. The CDR3 protein is CASSQETGPAAAQHF. The CDR3 coding sequence is TGTGCCAGCAGCCAGGAGACAGGCCCCGCCGCAGCCCAGCATTTT.